This is a list of T cell receptor beta chains from one sample in a study of beta chain features in type 1 diabetes. Profiling relied on immunoSEQ multiplex PCR, and the TCRdb table lists in-frame clones only, not all of them. Of 600,000 to 700,000 clones listed, over 10% are singletons. Sequences were obtained from naive CD4+ T cells from blood. Source of these receptors: a man aged 30 to 45 with type 1 diabetes. CDR3s include the opening cysteine and the closing phenylalanine or tryptophan. A D gene is named only where the DNA matches it firmly. A row's size may be missing; if present it is once, few, many or a size class.

j_gene,abundance,d_gene,v_gene,CDR3nt,CDR3aa
TRBJ2-5,few,TRBD1,TRBV5-1,TGCGCCAGCAGCTTGGCTCCGGGACAGGGGCAAGAGACCCAGTACTTC,CASSLAPGQGQETQYF
TRBJ1-2,few,NA,TRBV5-1,TGCGCCAGCAGCTTGGCCCCTACAGATAACTATGGCTACACCTTC,CASSLAPTDNYGYTF
TRBJ1-2,few,NA,TRBV28,TGTGCCAGCAGTTTAAGCCGCTTTGGCTACACCTTC,CASSLSRFGYTF
TRBJ2-7,few,NA,TRBV28,TGTGCCAGCAGCCGAACAGGGATTGAGGGCGAGCAGTACTTC,CASSRTGIEGEQYF
TRBJ2-6,once,NA,TRBV6-4,TGTGCCAGCAGTGACGGGGGTAGCTCTGGGGCCAACGTCCTGACTTTC,CASSDGGSSGANVLTF
TRBJ1-2,few,TRBD1,TRBV2,TGTGCCAGCAGTGCCCAGACAGGGGGCCGCTATGGCTACACCTTC,CASSAQTGGRYGYTF
TRBJ2-7,NA,TRBD2,TRBV7-2,TGTGCCAGCAGCTTAGATGGCGGGGGCTCCTACGAGCAGTACTTC,CASSLDGGGSYEQYF
TRBJ1-1,few,NA,TRBV11-1,TGTGCCAGCAGCTTTGGGGGTATGAACACTGAAGCTTTCTTT,CASSFGGMNTEAFF
TRBJ1-6,few,NA,TRBV9,TGTGCCAGCAGCGTAGGAGCGGGTTCCCTGTCGGGTTCACCCCTCCACTTT,CASSVGAGSLSGSPLHF
TRBJ1-2,NA,NA,TRBV18,TGTGCCAGCTCACCACAGACAAGAAGGGTCTCGTCCGATGGCTACACCTTC,CASSPQTRRVSSDGYTF
TRBJ2-5,few,TRBD2,TRBV28,TGTGCCAGCAGTTTAGGACTAGCATTCGACTTC,CASSLGLAFDF
TRBJ1-1,NA,NA,TRBV6-5,TGTGCCAGCAGTCCCCGCGAGAACACTGAAGCTTTCTTT,CASSPRENTEAFF
TRBJ1-1,NA,NA,TRBV2,TGTGCCAGCAGCCTCGGACTGGAAGCTTTCTTT,CASSLGLEAFF
TRBJ2-5,NA,NA,TRBV5-1,TGCGCCAGCAGCTTAGGGTCGGTCGGCCAAGAGACCCAGTACTTC,CASSLGSVGQETQYF
TRBJ2-5,NA,TRBD1,TRBV10-3,TGTGCCATCAGTGGGGGACAGGGGGAAAAGACCCAGTACTTC,CAISGGQGEKTQYF
TRBJ2-3,NA,TRBD2,TRBV2,TGTGCCAGCTCTAGCGGGGTTATCACAGATACGCAGTATTTT,CASSSGVITDTQYF
TRBJ1-2,NA,TRBD1,TRBV30,TGTGCCTGGAGTTCGACAGGGTACGGCTATGGCTACACCTTC,CAWSSTGYGYGYTF
TRBJ1-3,NA,NA,TRBV11-2,TGTGCCAGCAGCCCCGGGAGGTCTCCTGGAAACACCATATATTTT,CASSPGRSPGNTIYF
TRBJ2-6,few,NA,TRBV19,TGTGCCAGTCAGGACTCTGGGGCCAACGTCCTGACTTTC,CASQDSGANVLTF
TRBJ1-1,few,NA,TRBV9,TGTGCCAGCAGCACTGACAGTAGGAACACTGAAGCTTTCTTT,CASSTDSRNTEAFF